The entry below describes one T cell receptor (beta chain). The data originate from a study of OX40 agonist ivuxolimab in advanced cancers. The CDR3 sequence is 13 residues long. Per germline, CDR1 MGHDK and CDR2 SYGVNS. V lost 4 bases to trimming and J lost 1 base, with 7 bases between them. Sequenced by immunoSEQ multiplex PCR; TCRdb stores in-frame clones only, minus some. This table has about 100,000 clones, approximately 90% appearing once. The TCR comes from an adult with an advanced solid tumor such as melanoma, head and neck, liver or kidney cancer. The genes are TRBV25-1 and TRBJ1-1; D gene ambiguous. The sample was CD4+ or CD8+ T cells sorted from blood, taken in a trial of the OX40 agonist ivuxolimab. The CDR3 region is CASSVTSNTEAFF. CDR3 sequence (DNA): TGTGCCAGCAGTGTAACTTCGAACACTGAAGCTTTCTTT.